In its sample, the clone carrying this T cell receptor (beta chain) was seen a few times. What it binds is unknown. Germline loops: CDR1 SEHNR, CDR2 FQNEAQ (reference sequence). The V end was cut by 2 bases, the J end by 1 base, with 18 bases between. This CDR3 is built from 17 residues. This sample was taken from a study of T-cell memory formation after mild COVID-19. Using its own MiXCR run on the 5' RACE reads, TCRdb lists one record per CDR3 protein. The repertoire holds under 150,000 distinct CDR3 sequences, about 17% seen once, with around 13% in the top ten. Study-level findings and limits: Certain responding clones were present in pre-infection memory, suggesting participation of cross-reactive memory.

This sequence originates from an adult woman who had mild COVID-19 (a few samples of this study predate the infection). Cell type and time point are not known. Sequencing used PBMCs or a T cell subset sorted from them (not recorded which). The V and J genes are TRBV7-9 and TRBJ2-7; D is unclear. The CDR3, as DNA: TGTGCCAGCAGCTTATACCTGGCAACAGAACCATCCTACGAGCAGTACTTC. Its translation is CASSLYLATEPSYEQYF.